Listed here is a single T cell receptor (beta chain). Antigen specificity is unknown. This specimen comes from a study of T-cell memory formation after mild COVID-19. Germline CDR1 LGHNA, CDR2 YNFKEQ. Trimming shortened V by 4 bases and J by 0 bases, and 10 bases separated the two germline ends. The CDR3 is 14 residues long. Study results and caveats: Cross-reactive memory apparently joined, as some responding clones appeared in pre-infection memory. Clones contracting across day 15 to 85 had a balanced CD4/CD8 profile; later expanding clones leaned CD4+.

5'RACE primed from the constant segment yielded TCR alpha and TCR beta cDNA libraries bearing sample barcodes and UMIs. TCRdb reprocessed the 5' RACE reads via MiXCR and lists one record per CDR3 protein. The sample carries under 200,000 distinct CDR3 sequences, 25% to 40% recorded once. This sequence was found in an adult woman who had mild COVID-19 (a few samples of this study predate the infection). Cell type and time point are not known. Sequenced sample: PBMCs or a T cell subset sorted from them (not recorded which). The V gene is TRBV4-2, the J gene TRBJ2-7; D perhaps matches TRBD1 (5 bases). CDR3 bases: TGTGCCAGCAGCCCCAGGGTCTACTCCTACGAGCAGTACTTC. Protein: CASSPRVYSYEQYF.